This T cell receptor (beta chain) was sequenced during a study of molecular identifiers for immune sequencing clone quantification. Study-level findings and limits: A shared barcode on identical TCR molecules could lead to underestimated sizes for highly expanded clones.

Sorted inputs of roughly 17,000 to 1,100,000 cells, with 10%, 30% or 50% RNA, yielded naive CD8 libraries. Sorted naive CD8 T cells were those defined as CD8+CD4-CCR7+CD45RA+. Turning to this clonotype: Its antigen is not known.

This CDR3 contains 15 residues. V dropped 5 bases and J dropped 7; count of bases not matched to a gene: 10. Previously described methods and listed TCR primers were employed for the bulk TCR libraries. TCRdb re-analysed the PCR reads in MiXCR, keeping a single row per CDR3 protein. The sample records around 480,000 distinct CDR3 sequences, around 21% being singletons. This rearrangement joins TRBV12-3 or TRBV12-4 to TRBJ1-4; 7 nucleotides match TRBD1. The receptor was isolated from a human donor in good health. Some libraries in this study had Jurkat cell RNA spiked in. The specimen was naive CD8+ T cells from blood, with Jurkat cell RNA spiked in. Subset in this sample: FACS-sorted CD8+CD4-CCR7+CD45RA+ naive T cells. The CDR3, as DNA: TGTGCCAGCAGTCCGATGACAGGGAGGGTTGAAAAACTGTTTTTT. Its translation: CASSPMTGRVEKLFF.